Listed below are T cell receptor beta chains from one sample, sequenced in a study of blood T cells in healthy people across ages. TCRdb independently ran MiXCR on the 5' RACE reads; one entry per CDR3 protein. The profile shows roughly 800,000 distinct CDR3 sequences, about a quarter of them singletons. This same sample was also part of a study on T cells of mothers and their children.

The material sequenced was blood. These receptors all stem from a boy aged 10-17 years in good health. CDR3s leave out the opening cysteine and the closing phenylalanine or tryptophan.

v_call | cdr3_aa
TRBV6-1 | ASSAGDYGYT
TRBV7-2 | ASSFGGGLETQY
TRBV12-3/TRBV12-4 | ASSPQNTEAF
TRBV12-3/TRBV12-4 | ASSMSQELEQPQH
TRBV6-4 | ASSQLAGGPNEQF
TRBV20-1 | SASTGTGLYQPQH
TRBV11-2 | ASSLDLGDQETQY
TRBV4-2 | ASSQEAWEGPLNEQF
TRBV9 | ASSVGRDTQY
TRBV20-1 | SASLVETQY
TRBV29-1 | SGWVPLNEKLF
TRBV12-3/TRBV12-4 | ASSRQGYQPQH
TRBV20-1 | SARGSSGANVLT
TRBV5-1 | ASSDTQETQY
TRBV20-1 | SARDSGSYEQY
TRBV5-1 | ASSFSAGPETQY
TRBV19 | ASSPGTGGSYEQY
TRBV7-8 | ASSWDTLYEQY